This TCR beta chain comes out of a study of T cell changes during pregnancy in multiple sclerosis. Data came from immunoSEQ multiplex PCR; TCRdb stores just in-frame clones and leaves some out. This sample has over 55,000 clones, with about nine tenths found just once. J lost 6 bases, V lost 6 bases, and 1 base had no gene match. This CDR3 spans 12 amino acids. CDR1 is LNHDA and CDR2 is SQIVND in the germline V gene (reference sequence). The chain links TRBV19 to TRBJ1-5; 8 positions agree with TRBD1. The sample here was peripheral blood, taken in the first trimester of pregnancy. The sequence came from a female donor with multiple sclerosis, enrolled in a pregnancy study. The CDR3 nucleotides are TGTGCCAGTAGCGACAGGGGTCAGCCCCAGCATTTT. It is translated as CASSDRGQPQHF.